A selection of T cell receptor beta chains follows, all from one sample in a study of T cells in Graves' hyperthyroidism and ophthalmopathy. TCRdb re-called the multiplex PCR reads through MiXCR, storing one row per CDR3 protein. The sample includes hundreds of thousands of distinct CDR3 sequences, over 15% of them seen just once. Sequenced sample: blood. These receptors were taken from a woman aged 18-29 years with Graves' hyperthyroidism. Both conserved end residues are part of each CDR3.

J gene: TRBJ2-2; V gene: TRBV4-1; CDR3 protein: CASSPIGRGTGELFF
J gene: TRBJ2-7; V gene: TRBV20-1; CDR3 protein: CSTRTSGLYEQYF
J gene: TRBJ2-7; V gene: TRBV4-2; CDR3 protein: CASSQPDRPAQYF
J gene: TRBJ2-7; V gene: TRBV7-2; CDR3 protein: CASSLDGPPGGGEQYF
J gene: TRBJ2-7; V gene: TRBV19; CDR3 protein: CASSIRQGAAYEQYF
J gene: TRBJ2-5; V gene: TRBV7-9; CDR3 protein: CASSQMGTWDRQRETQYF
J gene: TRBJ1-2; V gene: TRBV6-2/TRBV6-3; CDR3 protein: CASSGTAGGYTF
J gene: TRBJ2-3; V gene: TRBV7-2; CDR3 protein: CASSLRATYLHTQYF
J gene: TRBJ2-1; V gene: TRBV28; CDR3 protein: CASSIGGITSYNEQFF
J gene: TRBJ1-2; V gene: TRBV9; CDR3 protein: CASSPAGAFNYGYTF
J gene: TRBJ2-1; V gene: TRBV6-2/TRBV6-3; CDR3 protein: CASSWGLAGYNEQFF
J gene: TRBJ1-1; V gene: TRBV28; CDR3 protein: CASSSRMQLNTEAFF
J gene: TRBJ1-2; V gene: TRBV28; CDR3 protein: CASRGPEDGYTF
J gene: TRBJ2-3; V gene: TRBV10-3; CDR3 protein: CAISELGTGQYGTDTQYF
J gene: TRBJ2-3; V gene: TRBV20-1; CDR3 protein: CSASPAGSTDTQYF
J gene: TRBJ1-3; V gene: TRBV20-1; CDR3 protein: CSARTAARNTIYF
J gene: TRBJ2-5; V gene: TRBV28; CDR3 protein: CASGRTTRETQYF
J gene: TRBJ1-2; V gene: TRBV12-3/TRBV12-4; CDR3 protein: CASTIRGGADYTGGYTF
J gene: TRBJ1-6; V gene: TRBV5-1; CDR3 protein: CASSLVQGARPLHF
J gene: TRBJ2-7; V gene: TRBV3-1; CDR3 protein: CASSYSGEQYF
J gene: TRBJ2-1; V gene: TRBV7-9; CDR3 protein: CASSPLTFSGISNEQFF
J gene: TRBJ2-7; V gene: TRBV18; CDR3 protein: CASSLSGRTYYEQYF
J gene: TRBJ2-7; V gene: TRBV20-1; CDR3 protein: CSARDIESSGRTYEQYF
J gene: TRBJ1-1; V gene: TRBV5-5; CDR3 protein: CASSFFSTEAFF
J gene: TRBJ2-5; V gene: TRBV20-1; CDR3 protein: CSPAGASYQETQYF
J gene: TRBJ2-3; V gene: TRBV3-1; CDR3 protein: CASSQLAGGGTDTQYF
J gene: TRBJ2-3; V gene: TRBV2; CDR3 protein: CASSGGRSGSSKLNTDTQYF
J gene: TRBJ2-3; V gene: TRBV7-2; CDR3 protein: CASTFNFGGDTQYF
J gene: TRBJ1-3; V gene: TRBV19; CDR3 protein: CASRTGVGGNTIYF
J gene: TRBJ1-6; V gene: TRBV5-1; CDR3 protein: CASSPGQGGSPLHF
J gene: TRBJ2-7; V gene: TRBV11-3; CDR3 protein: CASSKDSYEQYF
J gene: TRBJ2-3; V gene: TRBV20-1; CDR3 protein: CSASDSSSTDTQYF
J gene: TRBJ2-6; V gene: TRBV10-3; CDR3 protein: CAIRRTGGGGANVLTF
J gene: TRBJ2-7; V gene: TRBV29-1; CDR3 protein: CGTSPSGAYEQYF
J gene: TRBJ2-5; V gene: TRBV30; CDR3 protein: CAWSYTRRAGETQYF
J gene: TRBJ1-1; V gene: TRBV24-1; CDR3 protein: CATSDFPPPTGEAFF
J gene: TRBJ1-4; V gene: TRBV20-1; CDR3 protein: CSARPPGREVNEKLFF
J gene: TRBJ2-3; V gene: TRBV29-1; CDR3 protein: CSVEGAASGRDTQYF
J gene: TRBJ2-2; V gene: TRBV30; CDR3 protein: CAWKAGQRNTGELFF
J gene: TRBJ1-5; V gene: TRBV6-1; CDR3 protein: CASSETSYQPQHF
J gene: TRBJ1-5; V gene: TRBV2; CDR3 protein: CASSQGQQNQPQHF
J gene: TRBJ1-5; V gene: TRBV6-1; CDR3 protein: CASSSTTGFDQPQHF
J gene: TRBJ2-5; V gene: TRBV30; CDR3 protein: CAWSVGLSAQETRYF